These 3 T cell receptor beta chains came from one sample sequenced in a study of T cell responses to AZD1222 COVID-19 vaccine. The table came from immunoSEQ multiplex PCR; TCRdb's copy has only in-frame clones and leaves some out. This sample has about 150,000 clones; 80% to 90% occur once, and the top ten carry roughly 7%. The specimen was peripheral blood, collected after recovery from COVID-19. The receptors originated from an adult who had recovered from COVID-19.

The chain is built from TRBV5-4 and TRBJ2-2; TRBD1 matches 7 bases. Germline CDR1 is SGHNT and CDR2 is YYREEE (reference sequence). Trimming at V came to 4 bases and at J to 5 bases, leaving 5 bases not matched to a gene. The CDR3 has 14 residues. The CDR3 region is CASSTTGRTGELFF. In DNA, the CDR3 is TGTGCCAGCAGCACGACAGGGAGAACCGGGGAGCTGTTTTTT.

The rearrangement joins TRBV11-3 to TRBJ1-1; D gene uncertain. Germline CDR1 and CDR2: SGHNT and YENEEA. Trimming left V 0 bases short and J 0 bases short, with 2 bases between. The CDR3 contains 13 residues. As DNA, the CDR3 is TGTGCCAGCAGCTTAGATCTGAACACTGAAGCTTTCTTT. As protein: CASSLDLNTEAFF.

V gene TRBV3-1 (or the pseudogene TRBV3-2) combines with J gene TRBJ2-3, with TRBD2 as a possible D gene (5 bases). The germline V gene has CDR1 LGHDT and CDR2 YNNKEL (reference sequence). The V and J ends lost 6 bases and 0 bases respectively, with 13 bases between them. The CDR3 is 15 residues long. CDR3 coding DNA: TGTGCCAGCAGGGACCGAGGGAAGAGCACAGATACGCAGTATTTT. Protein sequence: CASRDRGKSTDTQYF.